This T cell receptor beta chain was documented in a study of control samples from healthy donors and cancer patients. Germline V CDR1 and CDR2: SGHRS, YFSETQ. V dropped 4 bases and J dropped 5; count of bases not matched to a gene: 5. This CDR3 region has 13 residues. This table comes from immunoSEQ multiplex PCR, and its TCRdb copy is limited to in-frame clones, with some not included. The table lists 150,000 or so clones, approximately 90% of them singletons. This chain uses TRBV5-1 with TRBJ2-5; the match to TRBD1 covers 7 bases. The sequence was collected from a woman between 50 and 59 years old in good health. Specimen: blood. In DNA, the CDR3 is TGCGCCAGCAGCGGTGGGGACAGTGAGACCCAGTACTTC. Translation: CASSGGDSETQYF.